This is a list of T cell receptor beta chains from one sample in a study of blood T cell repertoires in COVID-19. Generated by immunoSEQ multiplex PCR, the TCRdb table keeps only in-frame clones and is missing some. The profile shows around 88,000 clones, over 90% of them singletons. The specimen was peripheral blood. These receptor sequences come from a man in his sixties with acute or convalescent COVID-19. Both conserved end residues are part of each CDR3. The D gene is left open where the match is weak. Where a row states a size, it is once, few, many or the class of an expanded clone; other rows omit it.

J | size | D | V | length | CDR3 | DNA
TRBJ1-3 | NA | TRBD1 | TRBV7-6 | 16 | CASSLSEGQFGNTIYF | TGTGCCAGCAGCTTAAGTGAGGGACAGTTCGGAAACACCATATATTTT
TRBJ2-7 | NA | TRBD1 | TRBV6-5 | 16 | CASSYLGQGRGYEQYF | TGTGCCAGCAGTTACCTGGGACAGGGACGAGGGTACGAGCAGTACTTC
TRBJ1-2 | NA | NA | TRBV7-2 | 16 | CASSLETGHPKYGYTF | TGTGCCAGCAGCCTAGAAACGGGACATCCGAAGTATGGCTACACCTTC
TRBJ2-2 | NA | TRBD2 | TRBV5-4 | 16 | CASSQGLAGGVGELFF | TGTGCCAGCAGCCAAGGACTAGCGGGTGGTGTCGGGGAGCTGTTTTTT
TRBJ2-7 | NA | TRBD1 | TRBV25-1 | 16 | CASSGDRGQGLYEQYF | TGTGCCAGCAGTGGGGACAGGGGGCAAGGCCTCTACGAGCAGTACTTC
TRBJ2-7 | NA | TRBD2 | TRBV2 | 13 | CASSVQREDEQYF | TGTGCCAGCAGTGTTCAGCGGGAGGACGAGCAGTACTTC
TRBJ1-4 | NA | TRBD1 | TRBV5-1 | 14 | CASSSGTGGRKLFF | TGCGCCAGCAGTTCCGGGACAGGGGGTAGAAAACTGTTTTTT
TRBJ2-1 | NA | TRBD2 | TRBV4-3 | 15 | CASSQSGRAYNEQFF | TGCGCCAGCAGCCAAAGCGGGAGGGCCTACAATGAGCAGTTCTTC
TRBJ2-1 | NA | NA | TRBV7-2 | 15 | CASSPEVANPNEQFF | TGTGCCAGCAGCCCAGAGGTAGCGAACCCCAATGAGCAGTTCTTC
TRBJ2-2 | NA | TRBD1 | TRBV24-1 | 17 | CATSDTGTGSWTGELFF | TGTGCCACCAGTGATACCGGGACAGGGTCTTGGACCGGGGAGCTGTTTTTT
TRBJ1-2 | NA | NA | TRBV6-7 | 15 | CASSYSPDTNYGYTF | TGTGCCAGCAGTTACTCGCCAGATACTAACTATGGCTACACCTTC
TRBJ2-3 | NA | NA | TRBV30 | 14 | CAWRQGPSTDTQYF | TGTGCCTGGCGCCAGGGGCCCTCCACAGATACGCAGTATTTT
TRBJ1-4 | many | NA | TRBV5-4 | 11 | CATWANEKLFF | TGTGCCACCTGGGCGAATGAAAAACTGTTTTTT
TRBJ1-3 | NA | NA | TRBV4-3 | 16 | CASSQDQGGSRNTIYF | TGCGCCAGCAGCCAAGATCAGGGAGGTAGCCGAAACACCATATATTTT
TRBJ2-7 | NA | TRBD1 | TRBV9 | 14 | CASSRTGGIYEQYF | TGTGCCAGCAGCCGGACAGGGGGCATCTACGAGCAGTACTTC
TRBJ1-6 | NA | NA | TRBV6-5 | 15 | CASSYSSGLDSPLHF | TGTGCCAGCAGTTACTCCTCGGGGTTGGATTCACCCCTCCACTTT
TRBJ1-1 | NA | NA | TRBV9 | 14 | CASSARPLNTEAFF | TGTGCCAGCAGCGCCAGGCCTCTGAACACTGAAGCTTTCTTT
TRBJ1-3 | NA | NA | TRBV19 | 14 | CASSILTPRSTIYF | TGTGCCAGTAGTATCCTGACTCCCCGCTCCACCATATATTTT
TRBJ2-1 | NA | TRBD2 | TRBV30 | 13 | CARKAGAYNEQFF | TGTGCCCGGAAGGCGGGGGCCTACAATGAGCAGTTCTTC
TRBJ2-2 | few | TRBD2 | TRBV9 | 15 | CASSPLAGEAGELFF | TGTGCCAGCAGCCCACTAGCGGGAGAGGCCGGGGAGCTGTTTTTT
TRBJ2-6 | NA | NA | TRBV27 | 18 | CASSSSTDQSAGANVLTF | TGTGCCAGCAGTTCCTCGACAGACCAGTCGGCCGGGGCCAACGTCCTGACTTTC
TRBJ2-3 | NA | TRBD2 | TRBV9 | 16 | CASSPRPREMTDTQYF | TGTGCCAGCAGCCCTCGTCCGCGGGAGATGACAGATACGCAGTATTTT
TRBJ2-7 | NA | TRBD2 | TRBV19 | 15 | CASSGPAGGIYEQYF | TGTGCCAGTAGTGGGCCGGCGGGAGGGATCTACGAGCAGTACTTC
TRBJ2-1 | NA | NA | TRBV18 | 15 | CASSSLQDYHNEQFF | TGTGCCAGCTCATCATTGCAAGACTATCACAATGAGCAGTTCTTC
TRBJ2-1 | NA | NA | TRBV2 | 17 | CASSEERGISSYNEQFF | TGTGCCAGCAGTGAAGAAAGGGGAATAAGCTCCTACAATGAGCAGTTCTTC
TRBJ2-7 | NA | NA | TRBV28 | 16 | CASSPRDSLGEYEQYF | TGTGCCAGCAGTCCGCGGGACTCCCTAGGCGAGTACGAGCAGTACTTC
TRBJ2-1 | once | NA | TRBV25-1 | 10 | CASWGDAEFF | TGTGCCAGCTGGGGGGACGCGGAGTTCTTC